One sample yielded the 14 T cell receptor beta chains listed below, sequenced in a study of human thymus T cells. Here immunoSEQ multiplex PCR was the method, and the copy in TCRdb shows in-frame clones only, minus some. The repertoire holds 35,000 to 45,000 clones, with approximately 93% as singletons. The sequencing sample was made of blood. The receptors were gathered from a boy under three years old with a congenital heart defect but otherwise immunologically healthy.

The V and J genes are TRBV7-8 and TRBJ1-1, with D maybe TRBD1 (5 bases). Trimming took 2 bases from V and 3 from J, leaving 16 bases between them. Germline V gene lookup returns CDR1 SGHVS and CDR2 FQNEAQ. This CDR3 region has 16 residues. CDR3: CASSLTLWLRDTEAFF. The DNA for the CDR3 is TGTGCCAGCAGCTTAACGTTGTGGCTCAGGGACACTGAAGCTTTCTTT.

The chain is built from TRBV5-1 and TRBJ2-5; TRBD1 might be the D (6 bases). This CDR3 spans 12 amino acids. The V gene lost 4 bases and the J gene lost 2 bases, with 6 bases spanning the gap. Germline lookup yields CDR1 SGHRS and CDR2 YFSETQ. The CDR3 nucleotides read TGCGCCAGCAGCAGGGGGCAAGAGACCCAGTACTTC. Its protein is CASSRGQETQYF.

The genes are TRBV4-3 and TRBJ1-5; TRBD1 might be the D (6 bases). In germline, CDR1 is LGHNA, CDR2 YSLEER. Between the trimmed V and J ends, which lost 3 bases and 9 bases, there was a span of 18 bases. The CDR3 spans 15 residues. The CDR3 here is CASSQEHQGIGPQHF. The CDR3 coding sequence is TGCGCCAGCAGCCAGGAACATCAGGGGATCGGGCCCCAGCATTTT.

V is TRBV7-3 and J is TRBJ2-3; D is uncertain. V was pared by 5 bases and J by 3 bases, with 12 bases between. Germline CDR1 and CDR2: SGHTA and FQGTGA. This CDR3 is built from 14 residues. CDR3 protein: CASSPRLGTDTQYF. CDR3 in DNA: TGTGCCAGCAGCCCCAGGTTAGGGACAGATACGCAGTATTTT.

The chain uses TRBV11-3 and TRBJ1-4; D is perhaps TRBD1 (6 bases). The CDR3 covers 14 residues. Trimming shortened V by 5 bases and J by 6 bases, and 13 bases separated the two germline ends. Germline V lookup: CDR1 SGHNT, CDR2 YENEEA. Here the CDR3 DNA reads TGTGCCAGCAGCCTCCAGGGGAAGGATGAAAAACTGTTTTTT. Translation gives CASSLQGKDEKLFF.

DNA for the CDR3: TGCGCCAGCAGCCAAGAAAGGGGAGAGACCCAGTACTTC. The encoded protein is CASSQERGETQYF. V usage is TRBV4-3 and J usage is TRBJ2-5; D is possibly TRBD1 (5 bases). Germline CDR1 is LGHNA and CDR2 is YSLEER. This CDR3 has 13 residues. V was trimmed by 0 bases and J by 4 bases, leaving 6 bases between them.

CDR3 sequence (DNA): TGTGCCAGCAGCTTGGACAGCGGCTCTGGGGCCAACGTCCTGACTTTC. Amino acid sequence: CASSLDSGSGANVLTF. This chain joins TRBV7-2 and TRBJ2-6, with D tentatively TRBD1 (6 bases). The CDR3 runs to 16 residues. Germline values: CDR1 SGHTA, CDR2 FQGNSA. V lost 3 bases and J lost 0, with 9 bases in between.

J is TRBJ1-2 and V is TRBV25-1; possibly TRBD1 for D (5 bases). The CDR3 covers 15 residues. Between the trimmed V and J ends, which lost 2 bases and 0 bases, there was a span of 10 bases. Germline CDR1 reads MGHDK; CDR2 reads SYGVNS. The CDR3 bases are TGTGCCAGCAGTGAAGATAGGGGAACTAACTATGGCTACACCTTC. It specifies CASSEDRGTNYGYTF.

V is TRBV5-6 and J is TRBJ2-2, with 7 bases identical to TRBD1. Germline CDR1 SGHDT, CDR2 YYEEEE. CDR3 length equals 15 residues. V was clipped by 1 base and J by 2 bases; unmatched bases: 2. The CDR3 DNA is TGTGCCAGCAGCTTGCGACAGGGTAACACCGGGGAGCTGTTTTTT. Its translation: CASSLRQGNTGELFF.

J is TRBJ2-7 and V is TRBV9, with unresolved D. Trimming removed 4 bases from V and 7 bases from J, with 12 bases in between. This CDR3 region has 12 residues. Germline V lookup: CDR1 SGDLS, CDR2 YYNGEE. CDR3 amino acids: CASSSHLGEQYF. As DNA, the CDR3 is TGTGCCAGCAGCTCGCACCTGGGGGAGCAGTACTTC.

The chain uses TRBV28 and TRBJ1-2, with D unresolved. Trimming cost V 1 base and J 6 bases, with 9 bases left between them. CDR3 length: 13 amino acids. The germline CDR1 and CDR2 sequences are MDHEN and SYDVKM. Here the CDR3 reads CASSLSGKHGYTF. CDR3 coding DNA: TGTGCCAGCAGTTTATCGGGTAAACATGGCTACACCTTC.

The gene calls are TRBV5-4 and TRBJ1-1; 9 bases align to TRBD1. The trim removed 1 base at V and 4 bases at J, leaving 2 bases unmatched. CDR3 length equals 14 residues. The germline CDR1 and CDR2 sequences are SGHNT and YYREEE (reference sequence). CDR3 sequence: CASSLKTGGTEAFF. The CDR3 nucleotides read TGTGCCAGCAGCTTGAAGACAGGGGGCACTGAAGCTTTCTTT. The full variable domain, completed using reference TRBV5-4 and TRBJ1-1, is ETGVTQSPTHLIKTRGQQVTLRCSSQSGHNTVSWYQQALGQGPQFIFQYYREEENGRGNFPPRFSGLQFPNYSSELNVNALELDDSALYLCASSLKTGGTEAFFGQGTRLTVV.

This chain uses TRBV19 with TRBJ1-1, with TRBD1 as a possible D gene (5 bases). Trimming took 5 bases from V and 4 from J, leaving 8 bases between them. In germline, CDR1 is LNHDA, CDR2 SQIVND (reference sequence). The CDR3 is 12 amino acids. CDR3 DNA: TGTGCCAGTAGTGGGGGGGGCACTGAAGCTTTCTTT. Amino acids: CASSGGGTEAFF.

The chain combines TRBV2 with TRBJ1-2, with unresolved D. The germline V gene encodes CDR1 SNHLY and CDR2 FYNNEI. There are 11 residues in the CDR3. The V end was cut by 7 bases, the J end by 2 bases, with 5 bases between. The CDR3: CASIPNYGYTF. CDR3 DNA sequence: TGTGCCAGCATCCCGAACTATGGCTACACCTTC.